The table lists the clone carrying this T cell receptor (beta chain) with a few counts. Its matching antigen is unknown. Sorted populations comprised CD4+ and CD8+ T cells obtained from PBMCs. This sample was taken from a study of CD8+ T cells in alopecia areata. The trim removed 4 bases at V and 4 bases at J, leaving 6 bases unmatched. The V gene's germline CDR1 is MGHRA and CDR2 YSYEKL. The CDR3 runs to 14 residues. General observations from the study: In lesional scalp, particularly from alopecia totalis/universalis, clonality was higher than in normal scalp. Possibly because of HLA-related factors, TCR sharing was less clear across patients than in mice. Sequence data from scalp samples additionally include resident alphabeta T cells of normal skin.

Sequencing templates came from extracted RNA that was reverse transcribed into cDNA. The data were produced by immunoSEQ multiplex PCR, yet TCRdb's version contains in-frame clones alone and is incomplete. The data contain fewer than 90,000 clones, around 54% of them seen just once; the ten biggest clones take up around 6%. The receptor's source is a human donor with alopecia areata. The sample taken for sequencing was NKG2D-high CD8+ T cells sorted from blood. The V and J genes are TRBV4-1 and TRBJ2-7, with TRBD2 matching over 8 bases. The CDR3 nucleotides read TGCGCCAGCAGCCCCCAACGGGAGGGTTACGAGCAGTACTTC. Its translation is CASSPQREGYEQYF.